Below, 10 T cell receptor beta chains from the same sample are listed, as sequenced in a study of T-cell memory formation after mild COVID-19. TCRdb passed the 5' RACE reads through MiXCR, listing each CDR3 protein once. The data hold approximately 410,000 distinct CDR3 sequences, with about 25% observed a single time. The sample consisted of PBMCs or a T cell subset sorted from them (not recorded which). The receptors stem from an adult woman who had mild COVID-19 (a few samples of this study predate the infection). Cell type and time point are not known.

The chain uses TRBV29-1 and TRBJ1-1; weak D call: TRBD1 (6 bases). In germline, CDR1 is SQVTM, CDR2 ANQGSEA. V was shortened by 5 bases and J by 7 bases, with 14 bases between the two germline ends. This CDR3 comprises 12 residues. The CDR3 loop is CSVISRDIEAFF. DNA for the CDR3: TGCAGCGTTATTTCCCGGGACATTGAAGCTTTCTTT.

This clonotype was counted only a few times. The chain is built from TRBV5-1 and TRBJ1-1, with a possible D match to TRBD1 (5 bases). There are 16 residues in the CDR3. Germline V gene sequence: CDR1 SGHRS, CDR2 YFSETQ. The V end lost 3 bases, the J end lost 0 bases, and 15 bases lay between the germline ends. The CDR3 here is CASSSDRAWMNTEAFF. DNA for the CDR3: TGCGCCAGCAGCTCCGACAGAGCCTGGATGAACACTGAAGCTTTCTTT.

The rearrangement joins TRBV12-3 or TRBV12-4 to TRBJ1-6, with D maybe TRBD1 (6 bases). The CDR3 is made up of 16 amino acids. V shed 6 bases and J shed 4 bases, with 16 bases lying between them. The CDR3 is CASSSRTARYNSPLHF. The CDR3 coding sequence is TGTGCCAGCAGCTCTCGGACAGCAAGATATAATTCACCCCTCCACTTT.

On this clonotype itself: A read error may produce the germline difference seen at one junction end. The rearrangement joins TRBV12-3 or TRBV12-4 to TRBJ1-1; 9 bases line up with TRBD1. There are 15 residues in the CDR3. CDR3 coding DNA: TGTGCCAGCAGTTCTCCGGGACAGGGATCGACCCACCCCGGGTTT. It specifies CASSSPGQGSTHPGF.

This clonotype turned up a few times. This rearrangement joins TRBV7-2 to TRBJ2-1, with D maybe TRBD1 (5 bases). V lost 1 base to trimming and J lost 2 bases, with 12 bases between them. The length of the CDR3 is 16 residues. Germline V gene data show CDR1 as SGHTA and CDR2 as FQGNSA. The CDR3 here is CASSLDRSTAYNEQFF. For the CDR3, the DNA is TGTGCCAGCAGCTTAGACAGGTCCACGGCCTACAATGAGCAGTTCTTC.

The DNA for the CDR3 is TGCGCCAGCAGCTCGAACAGGGGCTACACCTTC. Its protein is CASSSNRGYTF. This rearrangement joins TRBV5-1 to TRBJ1-2, with D maybe TRBD1 (5 bases). Trimming removed 3 bases at V and 8 bases at J, with 8 bases between. Germline CDR1 is SGHRS and CDR2 is YFSETQ. This CDR3 has 11 amino acids.

The chain joins TRBV7-8 to TRBJ2-3; D gene ambiguous. V was cut by 5 bases and J by 2 bases, with 11 bases left in between. This CDR3 region has 14 residues. Germline V CDR1 and CDR2: SGHVS, FQNEAQ. The CDR3 sequence is CASSIRTHTDTQYF. In DNA form, the CDR3 reads TGTGCCAGCAGCATCCGGACCCACACAGATACGCAGTATTTT.

This rearrangement joins TRBV5-1 to TRBJ2-2; D is undetermined. V dropped 4 bases and J dropped 6 bases, with 13 bases sitting between them. The CDR3 consists of 14 residues. CDR1 is SGHRS, CDR2 YFSETQ, per germline. The CDR3 sequence is CASSDGSSPGELFF. The CDR3 region has the DNA TGCGCCAGCAGCGATGGTTCTAGTCCCGGGGAGCTGTTTTTT.

The chain carries TRBV12-3 or TRBV12-4 and TRBJ1-5; D is unclear. Trimming cost V 3 bases and J 1 base, with 22 bases left between them. The CDR3 consists of 19 residues. Written as DNA, the CDR3 is TGTGCCAGCAGTTTCGTTGGTAGTGGAGGTATCTTAAGCAATCAGCCCCAGCATTTT. Encoded protein: CASSFVGSGGILSNQPQHF.

This clonotype has ten or more counts. The rearrangement uses TRBV18 and TRBJ2-3, with D hard to call. The germline V and J ends were trimmed by 3 bases and 1 base, with 8 bases remaining between them. The CDR3 covers 14 residues. Germline CDR1 and CDR2: KGHSH and LQKENI. The CDR3 sequence: CASSPAVRTDTQYF. The DNA of the CDR3 is TGTGCCAGCTCACCGGCTGTTCGCACAGATACGCAGTATTTT.